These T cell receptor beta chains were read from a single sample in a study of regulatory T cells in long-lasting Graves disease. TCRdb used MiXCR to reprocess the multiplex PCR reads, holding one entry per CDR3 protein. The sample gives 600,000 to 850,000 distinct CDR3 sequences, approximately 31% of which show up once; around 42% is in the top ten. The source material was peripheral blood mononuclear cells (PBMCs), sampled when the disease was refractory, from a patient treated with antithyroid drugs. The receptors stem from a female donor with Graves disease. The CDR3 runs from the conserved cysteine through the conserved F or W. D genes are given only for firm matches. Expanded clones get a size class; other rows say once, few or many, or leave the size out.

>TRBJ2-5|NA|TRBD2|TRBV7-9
TGTGCCAGCAGCGAGCGGGAAGCAGAGACCCAGTACTTC
CASSEREAETQYF
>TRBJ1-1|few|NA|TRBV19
TGTGCCAGTAGTTTCCTAGGACAGATCCCTGAAGCTTTCTTT
CASSFLGQIPEAFF
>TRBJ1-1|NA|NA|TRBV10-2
TGCGCCAGCAGTGAGGGCAGTCGTTACACTGAAGCTTTCTTT
CASSEGSRYTEAFF
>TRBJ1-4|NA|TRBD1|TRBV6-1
TGTGCCAGCAGGCCCGGGACAGGGCGGTATGAAAAACTGTTTTTT
CASRPGTGRYEKLFF
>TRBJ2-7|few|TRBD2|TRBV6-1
TGTGCCAGCAGTGAATGGGAGGGTAGGACCTACGAGCAGTACTTC
CASSEWEGRTYEQYF
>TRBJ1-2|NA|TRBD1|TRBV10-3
TGTGCCATCAAACTTACAGGGGCTAACTATGGCTACACCTTC
CAIKLTGANYGYTF
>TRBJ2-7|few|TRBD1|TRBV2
TGTGCCAGCAGTGAAGGACAGGGTTTTAACGAGCAGTACTTC
CASSEGQGFNEQYF
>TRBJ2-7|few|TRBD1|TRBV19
TGTGCCAGTAGTATCGCGACAGGGGACATCTACGAGCAGTACTTC
CASSIATGDIYEQYF
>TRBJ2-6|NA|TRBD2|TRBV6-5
TGTGCCAGCAGTTACCGGTCCGGGACTAGCCTCTCTGGGGCCAACGTCCTGACTTTC
CASSYRSGTSLSGANVLTF
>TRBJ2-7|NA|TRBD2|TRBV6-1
TGTGCCAGCTTAGGCGGGAGAGGCCCCGAGCAGTACTTC
CASLGGRGPEQYF
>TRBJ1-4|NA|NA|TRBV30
TGTGCCTGGGAAAACAGGGAAAAACTGTTTTTT
CAWENREKLFF
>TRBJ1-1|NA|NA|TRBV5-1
TGCGCCAGCAACAAATTCCCCGGACAACAAATTGAAGCTTTCTTT
CASNKFPGQQIEAFF
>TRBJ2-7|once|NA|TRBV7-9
TGTGCCAGCAGCTTAGTATCGGGGAACGAGCAGTACTTC
CASSLVSGNEQYF
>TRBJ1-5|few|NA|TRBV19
TGTGCCAGTAGTATACCCCATGCAGCTAGCAATCAGCCCCAGCATTTT
CASSIPHAASNQPQHF
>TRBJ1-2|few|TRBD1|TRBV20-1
TGCAGTGCTAGAGTTGACAGGGGAAATGGCTACACCTTC
CSARVDRGNGYTF
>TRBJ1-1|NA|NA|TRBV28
TGTGCCAGCAGCGCCTGGGGGCCTTACACTGAAGCTTTCTTT
CASSAWGPYTEAFF
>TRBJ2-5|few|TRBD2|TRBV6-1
TGTGCCAGCAGTATTAGCGGGTGGGCGCAAGAGACCCAGTACTTC
CASSISGWAQETQYF
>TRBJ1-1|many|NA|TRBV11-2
TGTGCCAGCAGCCTTAGCATCGAGACTGAAGCTTTCTTT
CASSLSIETEAFF
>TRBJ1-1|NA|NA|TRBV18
TGTGCCAGCTCCACCCAGGGGCTCATGAACACTGAAGCTTTCTTT
CASSTQGLMNTEAFF
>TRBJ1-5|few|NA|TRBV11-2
TGTGCCAGCAGCTTAGAGAGGGGGATCAATCAGCCCCAGCATTTT
CASSLERGINQPQHF
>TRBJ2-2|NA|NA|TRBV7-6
TGTGCCAGCAGCTTAGCTTTAGTATCGAACACCGGGGAGCTGTTTTTT
CASSLALVSNTGELFF
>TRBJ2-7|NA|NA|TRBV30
TGTGCCTGGAGTGAAGGTGGTTACGAGCAGTACTTC
CAWSEGGYEQYF
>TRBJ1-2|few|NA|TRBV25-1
TGTGCCAGCAGTGAATCCACAGCTTATGGCTACACCTTC
CASSESTAYGYTF
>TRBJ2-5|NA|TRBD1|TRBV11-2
TGTGCCAGCAGCTTAAGGGGCTGGACAGGGGGTATACAGACCCAGTACTTC
CASSLRGWTGGIQTQYF
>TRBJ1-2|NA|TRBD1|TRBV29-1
TGCAGCGTTGAGGGAGAGGGGGCCTATGGCTACACCTTC
CSVEGEGAYGYTF
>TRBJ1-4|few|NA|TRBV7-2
TGTGCCAGCAGCACGGCAGGGAGGAATGAAAAACTGTTTTTT
CASSTAGRNEKLFF
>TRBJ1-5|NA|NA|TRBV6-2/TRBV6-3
TGTGCCAGCAGTTATCCGGGGAGGGATCAGCCCCAGCATTTT
CASSYPGRDQPQHF
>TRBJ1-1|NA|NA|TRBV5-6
TGTGCCAGCAGCTTTTTACTGCTCACTGAAGCTTTCTTT
CASSFLLLTEAFF
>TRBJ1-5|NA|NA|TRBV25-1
TGTGCCAGTGCGGCGGGGGGTCAGAATCAGCCCCAGCATTTT
CASAAGGQNQPQHF
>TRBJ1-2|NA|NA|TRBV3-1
TGTGCCAGCAGCCAACGGGCAGGAGATGGCTACACCTTC
CASSQRAGDGYTF
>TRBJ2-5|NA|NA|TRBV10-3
TGTGCCATCAGTGACCCTTACAGGGGAGGAGAGACCCAGTACTTC
CAISDPYRGGETQYF
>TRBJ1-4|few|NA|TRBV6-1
TGTGCCAGCAGTCTCCCCGATTCCGCTGAAAAACTGTTTTTT
CASSLPDSAEKLFF
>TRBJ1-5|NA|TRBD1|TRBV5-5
TGTGCCAGCAGTGATCCGGGACAGGGCCAGCCCCAGCATTTT
CASSDPGQGQPQHF
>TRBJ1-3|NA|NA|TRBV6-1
TGTGCCAGCAGTGAAGTAGACAGACGAAACACCATATATTTT
CASSEVDRRNTIYF
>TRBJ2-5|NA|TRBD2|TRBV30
TGTGCCTGGGCCCCTGGGACTAGGGCTGAAGAGACCCAGTACTTC
CAWAPGTRAEETQYF
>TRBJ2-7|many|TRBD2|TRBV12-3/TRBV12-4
TGTGCCAGCAGCGACCCTAGCGGGAGCTCCTACGAGCAGTACTTC
CASSDPSGSSYEQYF
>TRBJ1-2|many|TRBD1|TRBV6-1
TGTGCCAGCAGCCAACTCAGCGGGACAGGGTATGGCTACACCTTC
CASSQLSGTGYGYTF
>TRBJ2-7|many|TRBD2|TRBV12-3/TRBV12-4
TGTGCCAGCAGTGGGGGGGGTTACGAGCAGTACTTC
CASSGGGYEQYF
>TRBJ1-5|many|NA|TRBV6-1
TGTGCCAGCAGGGTACAGGGAGGGCCCAATAGCAATCAGCCCCAGCATTTT
CASRVQGGPNSNQPQHF
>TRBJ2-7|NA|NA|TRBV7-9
TGTGCCAGCAGCTCCCCGTCCCAGGGAACCTACGAGCAGTACTTC
CASSSPSQGTYEQYF
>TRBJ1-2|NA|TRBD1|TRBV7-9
TGTGCCAGCAGCTTAAACGACAGGGGCTATGGCTACACCTTC
CASSLNDRGYGYTF
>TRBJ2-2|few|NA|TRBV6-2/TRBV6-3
TGTGCCAGCAGTTACGCAGGACCGAACACCGGGGAGCTGTTTTTT
CASSYAGPNTGELFF
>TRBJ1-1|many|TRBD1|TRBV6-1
TGTGCCAGCAGTGGACTAGCCGGGACAGGGCACACTGAAGCTTTCTTT
CASSGLAGTGHTEAFF
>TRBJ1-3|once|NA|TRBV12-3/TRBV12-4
TGTGCCAGCGCCTTTTTAGCATCTGGAAACACCATATATTTT
CASAFLASGNTIYF
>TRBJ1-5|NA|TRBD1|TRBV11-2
TGTGCCAGCAGCCCGGGGGACAGGGTTCGGGAACAGCCCCAGCATTTT
CASSPGDRVREQPQHF
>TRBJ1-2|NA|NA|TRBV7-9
TGTGCCAGCAGCTTACATCCCGGTACCGGCTACACCTTC
CASSLHPGTGYTF
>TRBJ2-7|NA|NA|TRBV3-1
TGTGCCAGCAGCCAAGGGTACACCCACTACGAGCAGTACTTC
CASSQGYTHYEQYF
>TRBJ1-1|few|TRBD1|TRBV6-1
TGTGCCAGCAAGAGACAGGGGGCTTTCACTGAAGCTTTCTTT
CASKRQGAFTEAFF
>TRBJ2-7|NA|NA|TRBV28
TGTGCCAGCAGTTTCGCCTGGGTACAGGATATAAAAGACTACGAGCAGTACTTC
CASSFAWVQDIKDYEQYF
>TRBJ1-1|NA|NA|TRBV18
TGTGCCAGCTCACCATTCGGAGCCACTGAAGCTTTCTTT
CASSPFGATEAFF
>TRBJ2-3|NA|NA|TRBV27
TGTGCCAGCAGTCCGACAGCAAGCACAGATACGCAGTATTTT
CASSPTASTDTQYF
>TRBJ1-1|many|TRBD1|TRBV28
TGTGCCAGCAGTCCCTCCGGGACAGGGAGAACTGAAGCTTTCTTT
CASSPSGTGRTEAFF
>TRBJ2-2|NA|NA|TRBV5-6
TGTGCCAGCAGCTTGGCCACAGGGTCCGGGGAGCTGTTTTTT
CASSLATGSGELFF